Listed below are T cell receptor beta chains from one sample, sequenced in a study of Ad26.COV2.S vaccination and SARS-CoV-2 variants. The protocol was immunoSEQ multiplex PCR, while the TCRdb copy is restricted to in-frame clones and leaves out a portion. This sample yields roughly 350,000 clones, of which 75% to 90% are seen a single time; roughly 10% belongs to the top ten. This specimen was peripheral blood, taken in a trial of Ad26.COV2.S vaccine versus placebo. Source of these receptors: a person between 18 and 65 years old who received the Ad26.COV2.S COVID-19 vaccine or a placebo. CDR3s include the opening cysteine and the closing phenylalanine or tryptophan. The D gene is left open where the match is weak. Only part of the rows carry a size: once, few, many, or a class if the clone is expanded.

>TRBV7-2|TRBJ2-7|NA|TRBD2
CASSLVGSGSYEQYF
TGTGCCAGCAGCTTAGTGGGTAGCGGGAGTTACGAGCAGTACTTC
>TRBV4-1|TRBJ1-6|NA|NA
CASSQLQLNYNSPLHF
TGCGCCAGCAGCCAGCTCCAGCTTAACTATAATTCACCCCTCCACTTT
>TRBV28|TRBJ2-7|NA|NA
CASSLGASGGSYEQYF
TGTGCCAGCAGTTTGGGGGCCTCTGGCGGCTCCTACGAGCAGTACTTC
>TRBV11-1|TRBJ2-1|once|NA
CASSLEDSYNEQFF
TGTGCCAGCAGCTTAGAGGACAGTTACAATGAGCAGTTCTTC
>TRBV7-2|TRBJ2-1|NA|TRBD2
CASSLAFREGNEQFF
TGTGCCAGCAGCTTAGCTTTTCGGGAGGGAAATGAGCAGTTCTTC
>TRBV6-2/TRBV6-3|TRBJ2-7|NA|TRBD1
CASSYPPQGALYEQYF
TGTGCCAGCAGTTACCCCCCACAGGGGGCCCTCTACGAGCAGTACTTC
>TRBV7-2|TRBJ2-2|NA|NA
CASSHRRSSNTGELFF
TGTGCCAGCAGCCACAGGAGATCGAGTAACACCGGGGAGCTGTTTTTT
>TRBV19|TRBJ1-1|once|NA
CASSRTDRPNTEAFF
TGTGCCAGTAGTAGAACGGACAGACCGAACACTGAAGCTTTCTTT
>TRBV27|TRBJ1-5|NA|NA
CASSTKTGTQPQHF
TGTGCCAGCAGTACCAAAACAGGGACACAGCCCCAGCATTTT
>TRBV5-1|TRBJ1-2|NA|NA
CASSLGSSNYGYTF
TGCGCCAGCAGCTTAGGCTCCAGTAACTATGGCTACACCTTC
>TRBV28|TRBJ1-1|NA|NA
CASTGRMNTEAFF
TGTGCCAGCACCGGACGGATGAACACTGAAGCTTTCTTT
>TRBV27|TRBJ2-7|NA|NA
CASSSRPLGAYEQYF
TGTGCCAGCAGCTCACGGCCATTAGGGGCCTACGAGCAGTACTTC
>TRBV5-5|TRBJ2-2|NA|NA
CASSFPGAGTGELFF
TGTGCCAGCAGCTTCCCGGGGGCAGGGACCGGGGAGCTGTTTTTT
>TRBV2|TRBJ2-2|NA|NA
CATPSHGENTGELFF
TGTGCCACCCCCTCGCATGGGGAGAACACCGGGGAGCTGTTTTTT
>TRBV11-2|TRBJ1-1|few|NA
CASSFSRETEAFF
TGTGCCAGCAGCTTTAGTAGGGAGACTGAAGCTTTCTTT
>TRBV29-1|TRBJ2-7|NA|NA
CSVGGPSSYEQYF
TGCAGCGTTGGAGGACCGAGCTCCTACGAGCAGTACTTC
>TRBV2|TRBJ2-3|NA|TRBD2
CARDSTSGRTDTQYF
TGTGCCAGGGATTCGACTAGCGGGAGAACAGATACGCAGTATTTT
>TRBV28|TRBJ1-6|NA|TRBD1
CASSLQTGTGSSPLHF
TGTGCCAGCAGTCTCCAAACCGGGACAGGAAGTTCACCCCTCCACTTT
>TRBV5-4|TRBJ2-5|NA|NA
CASSLAFGQETQYF
TGTGCCAGCAGCTTGGCCTTCGGCCAAGAGACCCAGTACTTC
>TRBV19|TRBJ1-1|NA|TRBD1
CASMGQGKDWTEAFF
TGTGCCAGTATGGGACAGGGGAAGGATTGGACTGAAGCTTTCTTT
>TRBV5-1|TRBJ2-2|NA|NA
CASSLGGDGELFF
TGCGCCAGCAGCTTGGGCGGGGACGGGGAGCTGTTTTTT
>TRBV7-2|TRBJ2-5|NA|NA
CAPLEGEGHETQYF
TGTGCCCCCCTTGAGGGGGAGGGCCACGAGACCCAGTACTTC
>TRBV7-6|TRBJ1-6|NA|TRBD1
CASSLLGRQGGSPLHF
TGTGCCAGCAGCTTATTAGGGCGACAGGGAGGTTCACCCCTCCACTTT
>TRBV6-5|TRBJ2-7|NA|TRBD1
CASSNPGQTLYEQYF
TGTGCCAGCAGTAACCCGGGACAGACCCTCTACGAGCAGTACTTC
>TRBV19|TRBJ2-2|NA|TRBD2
CASLAGGRNTGELFF
TGTGCCAGCTTAGCGGGAGGGAGGAACACCGGGGAGCTGTTTTTT
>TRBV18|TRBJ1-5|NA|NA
CASSPSPRDNQPQHF
TGTGCCAGCTCACCATCACCCAGGGACAATCAGCCCCAGCATTTT
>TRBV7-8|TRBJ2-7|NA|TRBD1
CASSLGISRDRASYEQYF
TGTGCCAGCAGCTTAGGGATATCCCGGGACAGGGCCTCCTACGAGCAGTACTTC
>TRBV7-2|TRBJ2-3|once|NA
CASSLVMAGTDTQYF
TGTGCCAGCAGCTTAGTCATGGCGGGGACAGATACGCAGTATTTT
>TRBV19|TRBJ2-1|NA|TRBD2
CASSPSSGSAYNEQFF
TGTGCCAGTAGTCCAAGTAGCGGGTCGGCTTACAATGAGCAGTTCTTC
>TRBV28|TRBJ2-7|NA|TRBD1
CASIRTGGLRYEQYF
TGTGCCAGCATCCGGACAGGGGGCTTAAGGTACGAGCAGTACTTC
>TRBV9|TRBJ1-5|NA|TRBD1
CASSVGTGDLRHF
TGTGCCAGCAGCGTTGGTACAGGGGACCTAAGGCATTTT
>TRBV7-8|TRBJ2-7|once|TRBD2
CASSFVPGTSGLSSYEQYF
TGTGCCAGCAGCTTCGTCCCCGGGACTAGCGGGTTGAGCTCCTACGAGCAGTACTTC
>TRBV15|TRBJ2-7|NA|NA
CATSRDWRPSSYEQYF
TGTGCCACCAGCAGAGATTGGCGGCCCAGCTCCTACGAGCAGTACTTC
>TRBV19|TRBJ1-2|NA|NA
CASTISDYGYTF
TGTGCCAGTACCATAAGCGACTATGGCTACACCTTC
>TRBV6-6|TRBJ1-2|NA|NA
CASKLRFGNYGYTF
TGTGCCAGCAAGTTACGGTTCGGGAACTATGGCTACACCTTC
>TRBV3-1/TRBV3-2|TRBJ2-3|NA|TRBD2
CASTGLAGDTQYF
TGTGCCAGCACAGGACTAGCGGGAGATACGCAGTATTTT
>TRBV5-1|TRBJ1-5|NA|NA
CASSPGTNNQPQHF
TGCGCCAGCAGCCCTGGGACAAACAATCAGCCCCAGCATTTT
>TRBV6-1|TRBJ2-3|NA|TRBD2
CASSQGLAGGRDTQYF
TGTGCCAGCAGTCAAGGACTAGCGGGGGGTCGGGATACGCAGTATTTT
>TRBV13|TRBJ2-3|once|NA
CASSFNGYGDTQYF
TGTGCCAGCAGCTTTAACGGGTACGGAGATACGCAGTATTTT
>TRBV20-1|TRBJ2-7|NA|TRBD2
CSASGEEQYF
TGCAGTGCCAGCGGGGAGGAGCAGTACTTC
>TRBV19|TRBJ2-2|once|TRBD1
CASSRDRATTGELFF
TGTGCCAGTAGTCGGGACAGGGCGACCACCGGGGAGCTGTTTTTT
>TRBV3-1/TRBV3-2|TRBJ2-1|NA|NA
CASSQAVLPYNEQFF
TGTGCCAGCAGCCAAGCTGTACTCCCCTACAATGAGCAGTTCTTC
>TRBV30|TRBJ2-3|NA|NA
CAWMGAVADTQYF
TGTGCCTGGATGGGGGCTGTGGCAGATACGCAGTATTTT
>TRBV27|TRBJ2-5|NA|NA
CASRGSGQETQYF
TGTGCCAGCAGGGGTTCAGGCCAAGAGACCCAGTACTTC
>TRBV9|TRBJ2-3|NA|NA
CASSSGGRSPQYF
TGTGCCAGCAGCTCTGGGGGGCGGTCCCCCCAGTATTTT
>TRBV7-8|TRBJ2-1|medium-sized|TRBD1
CASSFPPGGFSNEQFF
TGTGCCAGCAGCTTCCCCCCAGGGGGCTTTTCGAATGAGCAGTTCTTC
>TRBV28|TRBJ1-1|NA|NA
CASSLARVGTEAFF
TGTGCCAGCAGTTTGGCCAGGGTTGGGACTGAAGCTTTCTTT